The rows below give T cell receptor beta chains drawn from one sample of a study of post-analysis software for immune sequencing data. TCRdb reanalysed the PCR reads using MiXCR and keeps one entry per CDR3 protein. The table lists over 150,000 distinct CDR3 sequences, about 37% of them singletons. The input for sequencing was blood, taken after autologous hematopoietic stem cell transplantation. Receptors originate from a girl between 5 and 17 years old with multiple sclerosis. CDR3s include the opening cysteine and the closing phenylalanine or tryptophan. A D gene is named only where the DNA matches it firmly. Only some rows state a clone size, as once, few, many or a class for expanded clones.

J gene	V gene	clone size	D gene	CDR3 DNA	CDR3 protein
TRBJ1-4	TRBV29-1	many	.	TGCAGCGTTCCTAGCCCAACTAATGAAAAACTGTTTTTT	CSVPSPTNEKLFF
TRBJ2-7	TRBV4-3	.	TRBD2	TGCGCCAGCAGCCAAGATTGGGGCGGGAGTACCTACGAGCAGTACTTC	CASSQDWGGSTYEQYF
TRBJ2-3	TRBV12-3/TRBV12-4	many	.	TGTGCCAGCAACTCTGGAGGCGGGCTAGCGCCAGATACGCAGTATTTT	CASNSGGGLAPDTQYF
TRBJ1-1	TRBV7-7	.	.	TGTGCTAGCAGCTTAGGTCCTGACACTGAAGCTTTCTTT	CASSLGPDTEAFF
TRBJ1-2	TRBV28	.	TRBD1	TGTGCCAGCAGTTTATGGGGCCAGGGGGCTCGAGGCTACACCTTC	CASSLWGQGARGYTF
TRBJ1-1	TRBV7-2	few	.	TGTGCCAGCAGCTCCCATGGGGGCACTGAAGCTTTCTTT	CASSSHGGTEAFF
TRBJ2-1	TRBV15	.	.	TGTGCCACCAGCAGCCTTCGCGGCTCTTACAATGAGCAGTTCTTC	CATSSLRGSYNEQFF
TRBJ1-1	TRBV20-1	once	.	TGCAGTGCTAGATCCCTCAGAACAGAACGGAACACTGAAGCTTTCTTT	CSARSLRTERNTEAFF
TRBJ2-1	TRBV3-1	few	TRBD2	TGTGCCAGCAGCCAAGACTCTAGCGGGAGTACGCGTGGGCAGTTCTTC	CASSQDSSGSTRGQFF
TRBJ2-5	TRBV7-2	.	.	TGTGCCAGCAGCTGGTTGACGACAGGAAAAGAGACCCAGTACTTC	CASSWLTTGKETQYF
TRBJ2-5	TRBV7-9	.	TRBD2	TGTGCCAGCAGCTTCGTAGCGGGGGGCCAAGAGACCCAGTACTTC	CASSFVAGGQETQYF